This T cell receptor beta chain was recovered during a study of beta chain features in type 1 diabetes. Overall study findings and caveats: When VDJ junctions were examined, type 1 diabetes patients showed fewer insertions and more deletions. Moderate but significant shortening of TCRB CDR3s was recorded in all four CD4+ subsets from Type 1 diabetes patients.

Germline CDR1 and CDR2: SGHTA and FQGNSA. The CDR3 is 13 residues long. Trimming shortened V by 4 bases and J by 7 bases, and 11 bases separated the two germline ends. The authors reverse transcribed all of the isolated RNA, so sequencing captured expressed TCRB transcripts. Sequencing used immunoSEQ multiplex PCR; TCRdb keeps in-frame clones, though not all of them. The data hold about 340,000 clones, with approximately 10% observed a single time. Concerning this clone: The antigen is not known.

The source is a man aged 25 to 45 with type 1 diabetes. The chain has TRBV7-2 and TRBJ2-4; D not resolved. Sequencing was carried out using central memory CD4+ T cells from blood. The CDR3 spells CASSSHSVNIQYF. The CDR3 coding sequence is TGTGCCAGCAGCTCACATAGTGTGAACATTCAGTACTTC.